This TCR beta chain was recovered during a study of CD4 T cells in relation to SARS-CoV-2 and coronaviruses. Study overall: A couple of subjects were Hispanic; patients were 8 males and a few females.

CDR1 and CDR2 (germline): MNHEY, SVGAGI. This CDR3 has 14 amino acids. V shed 3 bases, J shed 7 bases, and the junction held 7 bases outside the gene matches. CEF-cultured naive and memory CD4+ T cell DNA got survey-level sequencing. Clones were read by immunoSEQ multiplex PCR, and TCRdb kept only the in-frame ones, dropping some. The data hold some 44,000 clones, with roughly 87% observed a single time. Regarding this clone: Its antigen is unknown.

The sample taken for sequencing was naive CD4+ T cells from PBMCs, cultured in vitro. The subset here: naive CD4+ T cells isolated by negative enrichment. The genes are TRBV6-5 and TRBJ2-7; 9 bases are a match to TRBD1. This TCR was sampled from an adult with COVID-19. CDR3 sequence reads: CASSYIQGAWEQYF. Written as DNA, the CDR3 is TGTGCCAGCAGTTATATACAGGGGGCGTGGGAGCAGTACTTC.